The 22 T cell receptor beta chains in this list originate from one sample, sequenced in a study of monozygotic twins with inflammatory bowel disease (dated by TCRdb to about 2019). Libraries were constructed by 5' RACE. Sequencer: Illumina HiSeq 2500. With the reads reprocessed by TCRdb, a single entry stands for each CDR3 protein sequence and no DNA is reported. Per the sample table, the count is more than 95,000 distinct CDR3 sequences. The biggest ten clones account for roughly 1.8% of the sample. Sequencing was performed on blood. Receptors were obtained from a human donor with ulcerative colitis or Crohn's disease, or a healthy co-twin of an affected twin (not recorded which).

The J gene is TRBJ1-6, the V gene TRBV2. CDR1 and CDR2 (germline): SNHLY, FYNNEI. The CDR3 consists of 13 residues. CDR3 residues: CASSEVEDSPLHF.

This chain joins TRBV14 and TRBJ2-3; TCRdb outputs TRBD1, but without DNA this stays unchecked. The germline gives CDR1 SGHDN, CDR2 FVKESK. This CDR3 region has 20 residues. CDR3 sequence reads: CASSQGVQIRDGKLTDTQYF.

The rearrangement links TRBV14 to TRBJ2-1; there is no DNA to check the TCRdb D call of TRBD1. The CDR3 runs to 16 residues. Per the germline V gene, CDR1 is SGHDN and CDR2 is FVKESK. CDR3 sequence reads: CASSQKPGNPYNEQFF. The full variable domain, its missing parts supplied by reference TRBV14 and TRBJ2-1, is EAGVTQFPSHSVIEKGQTVTLRCDPISGHDNLYWYRRVMGKEIKFLLHFVKESKQDESGMPNNRFLAERTGGTYSTLKVQPAELEDSGVYFCASSQKPGNPYNEQFFGPGTRLTVL.

The rearrangement links TRBV12-3 or TRBV12-4 to TRBJ2-7; TCRdb's D call of TRBD2 is untestable without DNA. The CDR3 sequence is 14 residues long. The CDR3 loop reads CASSLAGPSYEQYF.

The chain employs TRBV20-1 and TRBJ2-5; lacking DNA, the TRBD1 call made by TCRdb goes unchecked. Germline CDR1 reads DFQATT; CDR2 reads SNEGSKA (reference sequence). CDR3 length: 13 amino acids. The CDR3: CSARPGIVQSQYF.

The chain employs TRBV28 and TRBJ2-1. Germline V gene lookup returns CDR1 MDHEN and CDR2 SYDVKM. The CDR3 totals 11 residues. The CDR3 loop is CASRETNEQFF.

This chain's CDR3 is CASSLIQTGYFSGYTF. The rearrangement joins TRBV5-6 to TRBJ1-2; TCRdb proposes TRBD1, but this gene call is untestable without DNA. The CDR3 is 16 residues long. Germline CDR1 and CDR2: SGHDT and YYEEEE.

J is TRBJ1-1 and V is TRBV28; TCRdb names TRBD1, which stays unverified in the absence of DNA. The CDR3 sequence is 14 residues long. CDR1 is MDHEN, CDR2 SYDVKM, per germline. CDR3 region: CASRPTGSGTEAFF.

The rearrangement links TRBV7-3 to TRBJ2-1; TCRdb selects TRBD1, and the lack of DNA leaves this call unchecked. The CDR3 is 15 residues long. Germline CDR1 SGHTA, CDR2 FQGTGA. The CDR3 is CASRPDRGGYNEQFF.

The chain is built from TRBV9 and TRBJ2-3; the TRBD1 assignment by TCRdb is unverifiable without DNA. Germline CDR1 is SGDLS and CDR2 is YYNGEE. The CDR3 is 15 residues long. The CDR3 loop is CASSVVEGGLDTQYF.

V is TRBV4-1 and J is TRBJ2-4; TCRdb designates TRBD1, a call that cannot be tested without DNA. The germline V gene encodes CDR1 MGHRA and CDR2 YSYEKL. The CDR3 is 21 amino acids. CDR3 sequence reads: CASSQEEARGMGARAKNIQYF.

The chain employs TRBV12-5 and TRBJ1-2; TCRdb outputs TRBD1, but without DNA this stays unchecked. CDR3 size: 13 residues. Germline assignment: CDR1 LGHNT and CDR2 FRNRAP. The chain's CDR3 is CASGSTGSYGYTF.

The chain links TRBV6-2 or TRBV6-3 to TRBJ2-3. CDR1 and CDR2 from the germline V gene are MNHEY and SVGEGT. This CDR3 is built from 11 residues. This CDR3 reads CATGWADTQYF.

This rearrangement joins TRBV11-2 to TRBJ1-2; the D call from TCRdb, TRBD1, cannot be confirmed without DNA. In germline, CDR1 is SGHAT, CDR2 FQNNGV. The CDR3 spans 15 residues. The CDR3 here is CASTQAGRGDYGYTF.

The V call is TRBV27, the J call TRBJ2-1; TCRdb selects TRBD1, and the lack of DNA leaves this call unchecked. The CDR3 sequence is 15 residues long. CDR1 and CDR2 (germline): MNHEY, SMNVEV (reference sequence). The CDR3 reads CASSRRGPSYNEQFF.

The chain is built from TRBV3-1 and TRBJ2-5; TCRdb's D gene call, TRBD1, goes unchecked for lack of DNA. There are 14 residues in the CDR3. In germline, CDR1 is LGHDT, CDR2 YNNKEL (reference sequence). CDR3 sequence: CASSQRGPQETQYF.

This chain joins TRBV10-3 and TRBJ2-7; TCRdb selects TRBD2, and the lack of DNA leaves this call unchecked. There are 14 residues in the CDR3. The V gene's germline CDR1 is ENHRY and CDR2 SYGVKD. This CDR3 is CAIMTSGRGSEQYF.

CDR3 protein: CASSPRRGGQPQHF. The V gene is TRBV19, the J gene TRBJ1-5; there is no DNA to check the TCRdb D call of TRBD1. The CDR3 length is 14 residues. Looked up from germline, CDR1 is LNHDA and CDR2 is SQIVND (reference sequence).

The V call is TRBV24-1, the J call TRBJ2-3; TCRdb reports TRBD1, a call that lacks DNA to check it against. The CDR3 is 17 amino acids. Per germline, CDR1 KGHDR and CDR2 SFDVKD. This CDR3 is CATSDPLGQGFTDTQYF.

This sequence joins TRBV6-2 or TRBV6-3 and TRBJ2-1. The CDR3 is 16 amino acids. Germline V gives CDR1 MNHEY, CDR2 SVGEGT. The CDR3 is CASSHALLSLGNEQFF.

The chain couples TRBV4-2 to TRBJ1-2; checking the TCRdb D call of TRBD1 is not possible without DNA. The CDR3 consists of 16 residues. Germline CDR1 LGHNA, CDR2 YNFKEQ. The CDR3: CASSRSPGQGVYGYTF.

The genes are TRBV6-5 and TRBJ2-3; TCRdb's assignment of TRBD2 cannot be checked, as there is no DNA. This CDR3 comprises 18 residues. Germline-derived CDR1 and CDR2 are MNHEY and SVGAGI. This chain's CDR3 is CASSYTTKLAGGTDTQYF.